This T cell receptor beta chain was captured by sequencing in a study of blood T cell repertoires in COVID-19. The protocol was immunoSEQ multiplex PCR, while the TCRdb copy is restricted to in-frame clones and leaves out a portion. The table shows 220,000 or so clones, with about 93% occurring only once. The clonotype comes from a man in his 60s with COVID-19, enrolled during active disease. Sequenced sample: peripheral blood.

CDR3: CASSLAPTSGGRELFF. The CDR3 region has the DNA TGCGCCAGCAGCTTGGCACCGACTAGCGGGGGAAGGGAGCTGTTTTTT. The chain carries TRBV5-1 and TRBJ2-2, with 12 nucleotides matching TRBD2. CDR3 length: 16 residues. Germline lookup yields CDR1 SGHRS and CDR2 YFSETQ. The V segment lost 0 bases and the J segment 9 bases; nucleotides outside the gene matches: 6. The variable domain in full, completed from reference TRBV5-1 and TRBJ2-2, reads KAGVTQTPRYLIKTRGQQVTLSCSPISGHRSVSWYQQTPGQGLQFLFEYFSETQRNKGNFPGRFSGRQFSNSRSEMNVSTLELGDSALYLCASSLAPTSGGRELFFGEGSRLTVL.